This T cell receptor (beta chain) is from a study of neoadjuvant anti-PD-1 for oral cavity cancer. Looking at the study overall: Most patients had three to four biweekly doses of 3 mg/kg nivolumab before resection. Patients without progression received a fourth nivolumab dose around day 43, then surgical resection on days 50-56.

The sample's time point: after neoadjuvant nivolumab, at surgical resection. Concerning this clone itself: Antigen unknown.

The study's findings and limits: Only three patients per response group were TCR-analyzed; validation needed.

The protocol was immunoSEQ multiplex PCR, while the TCRdb copy is restricted to in-frame clones and leaves out a portion. Of about 15,000 clones in the sample, 40% were seen once. The CDR3 sequence is 14 residues long. Trimming removed 4 bases at V and 6 bases at J, with 14 bases between. Germline assignment: CDR1 SGHTA and CDR2 FQGNSA. The specimen comprised tumor tissue, sampled after nivolumab (anti-PD-1) treatment. The chain carries TRBV7-2 and TRBJ2-3, with unresolved D. The source of this sequence is a person aged 35-79 years with oral cavity squamous cell carcinoma. Here the CDR3 reads CASSSTSVRDTQYF. In DNA form, the CDR3 reads TGTGCCAGCAGCTCGACCTCAGTGAGGGATACGCAGTATTTT.